What follows are 5 T cell receptor beta chains derived from one specimen sequenced in a study of T-cell reconstitution after alpha-beta-depleted transplantation in children. The authors prepared the TCRbeta library with unique molecular identifiers. TCRdb called the PCR reads again in MiXCR, with one record for every CDR3 protein. Altogether about 300,000 distinct CDR3 sequences are present, roughly a tenth being singletons, with the ten largest covering roughly 7.1%. The specimen was PBMCs, collected before TCRalphabeta/CD19-depleted stem cell transplant. The receptors here all came from a boy under two years old with acute myeloid leukemia, due to receive a stem cell transplant.

V usage is TRBV27 and J usage is TRBJ2-2; possibly TRBD1 for D (5 bases). V lost 7 bases, J lost 3 bases, and 18 bases lay in between. Germline V CDR1 and CDR2: MNHEY, SMNVEV (reference sequence). This CDR3 contains 16 residues. The CDR3 DNA sequence: TGTGCCAGCACCCTTAGGGGTTCCCTACACACCGGGGAGCTGTTTTTT. It translates to CASTLRGSLHTGELFF.

A few counts support this clonotype. The rearrangement links TRBV7-3 to TRBJ2-1; 13 bases are a match to TRBD2. The CDR3 extends over 15 amino acids. In germline, CDR1 is SGHTA, CDR2 FQGTGA. V was pared by 5 bases and J by 7 bases, with 5 bases of the junction left unmatched. The CDR3 bases are TGTGCCAGCAGCCCGGGACTAGCGGGAAAAAATGAGCAGTTCTTC. It is translated as CASSPGLAGKNEQFF.

J is TRBJ2-7 and V is TRBV7-9; a weak D match, TRBD1 (6 bases). CDR3 size: 15 residues. The germline CDR1 and CDR2 sequences are SEHNR and FQNEAQ (reference sequence). The germline V and J ends were trimmed by 1 base and 3 bases, with 13 bases remaining between them. Here the CDR3 DNA reads TGTGCCAGCAGCTTAGAAGCAGGGGCTTTCTACGAGCAGTACTTC. It is translated as CASSLEAGAFYEQYF.

The sample holds many counts of this clonotype. CDR3 protein: CASSYLEGIEGYTF. CDR3 nucleotide sequence: TGTGCCAGCAGTTACCTGGAGGGTATAGAGGGCTACACCTTC. V and J are TRBV12-3 or TRBV12-4 and TRBJ1-2; D remains ambiguous. Trimming removed 4 bases from V and 8 bases from J, with 17 bases in between. This CDR3 comprises 14 residues.

This clonotype appeared many times. The CDR3 sequence is CASSQEVYELADSYEQYF. The CDR3 nucleotides read TGCGCCAGCAGCCAAGAAGTCTACGAACTAGCGGACTCCTACGAGCAGTACTTC. The genes are TRBV4-3 and TRBJ2-7; 8 bases match TRBD2. This CDR3 region has 18 residues. Unmatched junction bases numbered 10, after V lost 0 bases and J lost 0 bases. Germline loops: CDR1 LGHNA, CDR2 YSLEER.